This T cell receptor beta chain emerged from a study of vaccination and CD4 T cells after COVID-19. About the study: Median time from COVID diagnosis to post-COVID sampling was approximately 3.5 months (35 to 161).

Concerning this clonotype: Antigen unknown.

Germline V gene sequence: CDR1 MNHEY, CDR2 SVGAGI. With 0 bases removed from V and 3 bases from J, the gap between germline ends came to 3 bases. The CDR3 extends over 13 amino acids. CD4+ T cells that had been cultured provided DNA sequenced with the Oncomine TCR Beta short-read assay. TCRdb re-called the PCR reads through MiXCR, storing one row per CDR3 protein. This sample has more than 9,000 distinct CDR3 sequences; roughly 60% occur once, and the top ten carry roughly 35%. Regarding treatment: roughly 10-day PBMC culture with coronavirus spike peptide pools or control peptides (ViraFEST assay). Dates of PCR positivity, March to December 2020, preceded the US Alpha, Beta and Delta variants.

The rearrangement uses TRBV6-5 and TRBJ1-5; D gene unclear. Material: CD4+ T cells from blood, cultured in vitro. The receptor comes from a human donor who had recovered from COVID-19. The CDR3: CASSYSNNQPQHF. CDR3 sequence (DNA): TGTGCCAGCAGTTACTCGAACAATCAGCCCCAGCATTTT.